This T cell receptor beta chain was identified in a study of T cell changes during pregnancy in multiple sclerosis. The repertoire was sequenced with immunoSEQ multiplex PCR; TCRdb's copy has only in-frame clones and lacks some. The sample yields around 52,000 clones, about 86% seen once. With V trimmed by 4 bases and J by 6 bases, 2 bases remained unmatched. CDR1 and CDR2 (germline): SGHTS, YDEGEE. The CDR3 is made up of 14 amino acids. The sequence derives from a human donor whose cells served as feeder cells for cultures in a pregnancy study. The chain combines TRBV5-8 with TRBJ1-6; TRBD1 aligns across 9 bases. Sequencing input: peripheral blood from another person, used as feeder cells. CDR3 residues: CASSRQGVNSPLHF. DNA of the CDR3: TGTGCCAGCAGCCGACAGGGGGTTAATTCACCCCTCCACTTT.